This TCR beta chain came from a study of blood T cells in healthy people across ages. Overall study results and limits: The unknown donor CMV status may have confounded expanded clonotype changes.

This clonotype was counted only a few times. Its antigen is still unknown. It was with a sample-barcoded 5' primer and a J-beta primer mix that a second PCR of roughly 7 to 11 cycles was run. TCRdb re-called the 5' RACE reads through MiXCR, storing one row per CDR3 protein. The table includes roughly 800,000 distinct CDR3 sequences, roughly 25% detected once. These data were also filed under a second study, of T cells of mothers and their children. This second study notes: Comparable shaping of TCR recombination output by thymic selection was observed in related and unrelated pairs.

Sample: blood. This clonotype was sampled from a boy under 18 in good health.

This chain's CDR3 is CASSPYTGESYEQYF. The DNA for the CDR3 is TGCGCCAGCAGCCCATATACAGGGGAGTCCTACGAGCAGTACTTC. This chain uses TRBV5-1 with TRBJ2-7; TRBD1 aligns across 7 bases. The CDR3 runs 15 residues. CDR1 is SGHRS, CDR2 YFSETQ, per germline. V was pared by 4 bases and J by 1 base, with 8 bases of the junction left unmatched.